What follows describes a single TCR beta chain. The data were obtained in a study of blood T cell repertoires in COVID-19. On the study more broadly: Specimens from acute and convalescent COVID-19 originated in the United States, Italy and Spain. Sample material is recorded as cDNA or gDNA derived from T cells, B-cell-depleted T cells, or PBMCs.

The CDR3 length is 16 residues. The germline V gene has CDR1 SGHTA and CDR2 FQGNSA. The ends were cut back, 1 base at V and 4 bases at J, with 15 bases in the middle. How the authors handled the data: Cell counts per sample came from amplifying reference gene primers. TCRdb's table, derived via immunoSEQ multiplex PCR, lists solely in-frame clones and lacks some. V, J and clone size reflect that table, while D and trimming were determined from the DNA. This table holds about 110,000 clones, more than 75% found once. Sequences were obtained from peripheral blood. This receptor was taken from a woman in her fifties or sixties with acute or convalescent COVID-19. The chain joins TRBV7-2 to TRBJ2-3, with D possibly matching TRBD2 (6 bases). Here the CDR3 DNA reads TGTGCCAGCAGCTTAGGGTTTCCGGGAGCATCAGATACGCAGTATTTT. This gives the protein CASSLGFPGASDTQYF.